Listed here is a single TCR beta chain. Participants' own reports of clinical history determined their cohort assignment. Method: immunoSEQ multiplex PCR; TCRdb's copy keeps in-frame clones and lacks some. The sample includes just over 300,000 clones, 85% to 90% of them seen just once. This specimen belongs to a study of blood T cell repertoires in COVID-19. Across the whole study: COVID-19 samples collected from the United States, Italy and Spain covered acute and convalescent phases.

From germline, CDR1 is LGHDT and CDR2 YNNKEL (reference sequence). Trimming cost V 4 bases and J 2 bases; bases outside gene matches: 6. CDR3 length equals 16 residues. The sample was PBMCs or T cells enriched from blood (not recorded which). This sequence joins TRBV3-1 (or the pseudogene TRBV3-2) and TRBJ2-3, with 10 bases aligning to TRBD2. The clonotype was recovered from a man aged 30 to 39 who had recovered from COVID-19. The DNA of the CDR3 is TGTGCCAGCAGCCGATTAGCGGGGGGCCCCACAGATACGCAGTATTTT. Translating gives CASSRLAGGPTDTQYF.